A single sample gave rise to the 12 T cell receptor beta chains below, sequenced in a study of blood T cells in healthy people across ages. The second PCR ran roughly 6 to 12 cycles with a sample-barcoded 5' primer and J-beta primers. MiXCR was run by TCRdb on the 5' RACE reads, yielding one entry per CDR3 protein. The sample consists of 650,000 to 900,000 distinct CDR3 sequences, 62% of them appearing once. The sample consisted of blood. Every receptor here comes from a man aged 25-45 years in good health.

The DNA for the CDR3 is TGTGCCAGCTCAGACACAGGGGCTGATGGCTACACCTTC. Amino acids: CASSDTGADGYTF. This rearrangement joins TRBV18 to TRBJ1-2, with 7 bases aligning to TRBD1. Germline V CDR1 and CDR2: KGHSH, LQKENI. The CDR3 has 13 residues. Trimming at V came to 5 bases and at J to 6 bases, leaving 6 bases not matched to a gene. Full variable domain (remainder filled in from reference TRBV18 and TRBJ1-2): NAGVMQNPRHLVRRRGQEARLRCSPMKGHSHVYWYRQLPEEGLKFMVYLQKENIIDESGMPKERFSAEFPKEGPSILRIQQVVRGDSAAYFCASSDTGADGYTFGSGTRLTVV.

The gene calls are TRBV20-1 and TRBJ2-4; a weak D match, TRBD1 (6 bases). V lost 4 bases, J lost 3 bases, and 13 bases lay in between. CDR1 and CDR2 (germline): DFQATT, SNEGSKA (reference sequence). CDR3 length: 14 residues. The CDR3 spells CSAIQGKGKNIQYF. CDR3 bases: TGCAGTGCTATTCAGGGGAAAGGCAAAAACATTCAGTACTTC.

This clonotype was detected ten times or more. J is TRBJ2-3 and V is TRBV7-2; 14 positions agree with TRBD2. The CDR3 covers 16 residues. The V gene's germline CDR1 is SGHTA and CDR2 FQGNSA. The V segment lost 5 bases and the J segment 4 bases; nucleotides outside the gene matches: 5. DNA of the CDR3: TGTGCCAGCAGCGTCCGACTAGCGGGAGGGGCAGATACGCAGTATTTT. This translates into CASSVRLAGGADTQYF.

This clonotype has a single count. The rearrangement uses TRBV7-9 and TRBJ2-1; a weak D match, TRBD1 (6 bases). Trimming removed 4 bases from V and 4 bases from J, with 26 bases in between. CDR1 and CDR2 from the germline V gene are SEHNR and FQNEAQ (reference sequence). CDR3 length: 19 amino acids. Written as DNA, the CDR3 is TGTGCCAGCAGCTCCCCCCGGTGGGGACACCGAGAGAATTACAATGAGCAGTTCTTC. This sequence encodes CASSSPRWGHRENYNEQFF.

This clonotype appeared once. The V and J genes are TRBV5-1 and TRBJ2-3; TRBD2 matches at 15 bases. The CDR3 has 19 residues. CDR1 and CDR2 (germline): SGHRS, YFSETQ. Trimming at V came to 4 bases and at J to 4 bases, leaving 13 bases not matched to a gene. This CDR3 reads CASSGGLAGGAEESDTQYF. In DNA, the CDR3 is TGCGCCAGCAGCGGAGGACTAGCGGGGGGGGCCGAAGAGTCAGATACGCAGTATTTT.

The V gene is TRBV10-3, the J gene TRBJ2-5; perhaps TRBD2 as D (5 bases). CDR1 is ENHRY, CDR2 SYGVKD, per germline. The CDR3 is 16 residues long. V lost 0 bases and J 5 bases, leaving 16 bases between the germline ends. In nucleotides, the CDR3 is TGTGCCATCAGTGAGTCGGCCCGGGCGGGCTCGGAGACCCAGTACTTC. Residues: CAISESARAGSETQYF.

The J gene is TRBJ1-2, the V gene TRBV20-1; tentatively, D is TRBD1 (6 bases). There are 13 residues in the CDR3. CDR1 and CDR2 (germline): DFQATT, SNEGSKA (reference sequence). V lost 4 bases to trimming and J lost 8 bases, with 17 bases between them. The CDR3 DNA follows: TGCAGTGCTACCCGGACGGCCAGGGGAGGCTACACCTTC. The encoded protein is CSATRTARGGYTF.

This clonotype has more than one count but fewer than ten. CDR3: CASSLEGADTQYF. The CDR3 nucleotides are TGTGCCAGCAGTTTGGAGGGGGCAGATACGCAGTATTTT. This chain joins TRBV12-3 or TRBV12-4 and TRBJ2-3; TRBD1 or TRBD2 may be the D gene (6 bases each). The germline V and J ends were trimmed by 3 bases and 4 bases, with 8 bases remaining between them. This CDR3 has 13 amino acids.

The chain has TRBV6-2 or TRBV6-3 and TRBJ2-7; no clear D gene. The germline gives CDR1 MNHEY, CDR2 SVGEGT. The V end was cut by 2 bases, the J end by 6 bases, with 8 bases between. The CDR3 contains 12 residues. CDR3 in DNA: TGTGCCAGCAGTTACGGACGGACCGAGCAGTACTTC. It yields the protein CASSYGRTEQYF.

The CDR3 here is CSVGNQNQPQHF. CDR3 bases: TGCAGCGTTGGGAACCAGAATCAGCCCCAGCATTTT. The chain recombines TRBV29-1 with TRBJ1-5; D remains ambiguous. Germline lookup yields CDR1 SQVTM and CDR2 ANQGSEA. The CDR3 has 12 amino acids. V was pared by 4 bases and J by 4 bases, with 8 bases between.

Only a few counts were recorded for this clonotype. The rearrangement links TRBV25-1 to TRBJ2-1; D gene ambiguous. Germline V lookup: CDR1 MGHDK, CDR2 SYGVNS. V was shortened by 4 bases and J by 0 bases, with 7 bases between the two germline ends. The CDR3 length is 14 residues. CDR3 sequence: CASSVWSSYNEQFF. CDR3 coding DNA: TGTGCCAGCAGTGTATGGAGCTCCTACAATGAGCAGTTCTTC.

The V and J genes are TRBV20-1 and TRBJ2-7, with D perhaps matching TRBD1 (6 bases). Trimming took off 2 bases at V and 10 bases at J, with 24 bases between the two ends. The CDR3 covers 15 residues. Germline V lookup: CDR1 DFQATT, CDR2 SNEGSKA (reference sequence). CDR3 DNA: TGCAGTGCTAGATTCGACGTCCTACTCGTGGGGGCCCAGTACTTC. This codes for CSARFDVLLVGAQYF.